The 32 T cell receptor beta chains listed next were all sequenced from one sample in a study of identical twins. One entry per CDR3 protein, called by TCRdb with MiXCR from the 5' RACE reads. The data contain 200,000 to 250,000 distinct CDR3 sequences, 6.5% of them seen just once; the ten biggest clones take up approximately 14%. These same data were also listed under a study on T cells expressing NK-cell markers.

Sequences were obtained from CD8+ T cells sorted from blood. These receptors came from a woman aged 18-30 years in good health.

The genes are TRBV9 and TRBJ2-5; D gene ambiguous. Trimming removed 0 bases from V and 5 bases from J, with 8 bases in between. The CDR3 contains 13 residues. Germline CDR1 reads SGDLS; CDR2 reads YYNGEE. CDR3 region: CASSVGSRETQYF. CDR3 bases: TGTGCCAGCAGCGTAGGCTCCAGGGAGACCCAGTACTTC.

In this sample, this clonotype turned up a few times. The chain has TRBV6-2 or TRBV6-3 and TRBJ2-7; TRBD2 matches 7 bases. Germline lookup yields CDR1 MNHEY and CDR2 SVGEGT. The CDR3 consists of 15 residues. V gave up 0 bases and J gave up 8 bases; unmatched junction bases: 10. The CDR3 DNA reads as TGTGCCAGCAGTTACTCCTTGCGGGAGCCGTATCAGCAGTACTTC. Translating gives CASSYSLREPYQQYF.

This clonotype was observed a few times. J is TRBJ1-1 and V is TRBV27; 7 bases fit TRBD1. V lost 2 bases and J lost 5; bases outside the gene matches: 5. CDR3 length: 14 amino acids. Germline CDR1 MNHEY, CDR2 SMNVEV (reference sequence). In DNA form, the CDR3 reads TGTGCCAGCAGTTTAGCCTTCAGGGGGACTGAAGCTTTCTTT. Encoded protein: CASSLAFRGTEAFF.

This clonotype was observed a few times. This chain joins TRBV9 and TRBJ2-1; D gene uncertain. V was shortened by 4 bases and J by 2 bases, with 13 bases between the two germline ends. Germline CDR1 is SGDLS and CDR2 is YYNGEE. The CDR3 runs 15 residues. The CDR3 protein is CASSSDNKPYNEQFF. In nucleotides, the CDR3 is TGTGCCAGCAGCTCAGACAACAAACCCTACAATGAGCAGTTCTTC.

The chain has TRBV2 and TRBJ2-1; D might be TRBD1 (6 bases). The germline CDR1 and CDR2 sequences are SNHLY and FYNNEI. This CDR3 is 13 amino acids long. V was trimmed by 9 bases and J by 0 bases, leaving 9 bases between them. CDR3 amino acids: CASPRGSYNEQFF. Written as DNA, the CDR3 is TGTGCCAGTCCCAGGGGCTCCTACAATGAGCAGTTCTTC.

This clonotype was recorded many times. The V call is TRBV5-1, the J call TRBJ2-3; D unresolved. In germline, CDR1 is SGHRS, CDR2 YFSETQ. Trimming removed 4 bases at V and 0 bases at J, with 18 bases between. This CDR3 has 17 residues. In DNA, the CDR3 is TGCGCCAGCAGCCCCCCTCTGGACGGTCCTAGCACAGATACGCAGTATTTT. This gives the protein CASSPPLDGPSTDTQYF.

This chain joins TRBV7-9 and TRBJ2-5; D unclear. Germline-derived CDR1 and CDR2 are SEHNR and FQNEAQ (reference sequence). This CDR3 has 14 amino acids. V was pared by 3 bases and J by 1 base, with 9 bases between. The chain's CDR3 is CASSLWGTQETQYF. CDR3 coding DNA: TGTGCCAGCAGCTTGTGGGGTACCCAAGAGACCCAGTACTTC.

This clonotype was picked up a small number of times. V usage is TRBV4-1 and J usage is TRBJ2-1, with TRBD2 matching 8 bases. The V and J ends lost 5 bases and 13 bases, in that order; junction bases with no gene match: 4. This CDR3 is 11 amino acids long. Germline V gene lookup returns CDR1 MGHRA and CDR2 YSYEKL. Here the CDR3 DNA reads TGCGCCAGCAGCTCGGGGGGGACACAGTTCTTC. Amino acid sequence: CASSSGGTQFF.

This clonotype occurred many times. V gene TRBV27 combines with J gene TRBJ2-7; TRBD2 aligns across 12 bases. The CDR3 spans 15 residues. Per germline, CDR1 MNHEY and CDR2 SMNVEV (reference sequence). V was pared by 4 bases and J by 4 bases, with 5 bases of the junction left unmatched. Written as DNA, the CDR3 is TGTGCCAGCAGTTCTAGGACTAGCGGGGCTTACGAGCAGTACTTC. Its translation is CASSSRTSGAYEQYF.

This chain connects TRBV6-5 to TRBJ2-1; 12 nucleotides align to TRBD2. In germline, CDR1 is MNHEY, CDR2 SVGAGI. The J segment lost 7 bases and the V segment lost 0 bases, leaving 7 bases of the junction unmatched. This CDR3 contains 17 residues. CDR3 sequence reads: CASSYSPSGRAGNEQFF. Here the CDR3 DNA reads TGTGCCAGCAGTTACTCCCCTAGCGGGAGGGCCGGTAATGAGCAGTTCTTC.

This clonotype appeared a few times. The chain couples TRBV28 to TRBJ2-7; 8 nucleotides match TRBD1. Unmatched junction bases numbered 8, after V lost 6 bases and J lost 4 bases. CDR1 and CDR2 (germline): MDHEN, SYDVKM. The CDR3 contains 14 residues. The chain's CDR3 is CASSRRTGLYEQYF. CDR3 coding DNA: TGTGCCAGCAGCCGCCGGACAGGGCTTTACGAGCAGTACTTC. Together with reference TRBV28 and TRBJ2-7, the CDR3 gives the full variable domain: DVKVTQSSRYLVKRTGEKVFLECVQDMDHENMFWYRQDPGLGLRLIYFSYDVKMKEKGDIPEGYSVSREKKERFSLILESASTNQTSMYLCASSRRTGLYEQYFGPGTRLTVT.

This chain links TRBV15 with TRBJ2-3; the match to TRBD2 covers 9 bases. Germline CDR1 reads LNHNV; CDR2 reads YYDKDF (reference sequence). This CDR3 has 18 amino acids. The junction had 7 bases not matched to a gene; V was cut back by 0 bases and J by 0 bases. The CDR3 DNA reads as TGTGCCACCAGCAGAGATGCCCTAGCGGGGTTCAGCACAGATACGCAGTATTTT. Amino acids: CATSRDALAGFSTDTQYF.

In its sample, this clonotype was seen many times. The chain recombines TRBV10-3 with TRBJ2-1; D is uncertain. The length of the CDR3 is 14 residues. V was clipped by 10 bases and J by 5 bases, with 18 bases between them. CDR1 and CDR2 (germline): ENHRY, SYGVKD. The CDR3: CATQMDPPDNEQFF. As DNA, the CDR3 is TGTGCCACCCAGATGGACCCGCCTGACAATGAGCAGTTCTTC.

This clonotype was observed at least ten times. This rearrangement joins TRBV27 to TRBJ1-5; D not resolved. The V end lost 0 bases, the J end lost 7 bases, and 10 bases lay between the germline ends. There are 14 residues in the CDR3. The germline V gene has CDR1 MNHEY and CDR2 SMNVEV (reference sequence). The CDR3 protein is CASSLSAWSQPQHF. In DNA form, the CDR3 reads TGTGCCAGCAGTTTATCGGCGTGGAGCCAGCCCCAGCATTTT.

The chain recombines TRBV29-1 with TRBJ2-3, with 9 bases identical to TRBD2. V was pared by 7 bases and J by 10 bases, with 15 bases of the junction left unmatched. The germline CDR1 and CDR2 sequences are SQVTM and ANQGSEA. CDR3 length equals 14 residues. This chain's CDR3 is CSALAGEVAAAQYF. The DNA of the CDR3 is TGCAGCGCCTTAGCGGGGGAAGTGGCAGCGGCGCAGTATTTT.

This clonotype turned up a few times. The rearrangement joins TRBV20-1 to TRBJ2-7; TRBD2 matches at 13 bases. The germline V gene has CDR1 DFQATT and CDR2 SNEGSKA (reference sequence). The CDR3 totals 15 residues. V trimming: 1 base; J trimming: 5 bases; junction bases outside the gene matches: 5. The CDR3 spells CSARGTSGSTDEQYF. The CDR3 bases are TGCAGTGCTAGAGGGACTAGCGGGAGTACGGACGAGCAGTACTTC.

This clonotype appeared many times. The chain couples TRBV27 to TRBJ2-7, with TRBD1 matching 7 bases. The J segment lost 2 bases and the V segment lost 8 bases, leaving 9 bases of the junction unmatched. CDR1 and CDR2 (germline): MNHEY, SMNVEV (reference sequence). The CDR3 is 14 amino acids. CDR3: CASALTGTPYEQYF. The CDR3, as DNA: TGTGCCAGCGCCTTGACAGGGACCCCCTACGAGCAGTACTTC.

This clonotype was recorded at least ten times. CDR3 DNA sequence: TGCAGCGTCCCCCGAACTGGAATGGGAGGGGAGCAGTACTTC. It specifies CSVPRTGMGGEQYF. The chain carries TRBV29-1 and TRBJ2-7, with TRBD2 matching 7 bases. V was pared by 6 bases and J by 7 bases, with 15 bases of the junction left unmatched. Germline values: CDR1 SQVTM, CDR2 ANQGSEA. The CDR3 is 14 amino acids.

This clonotype has a handful of counts. The chain links TRBV13 to TRBJ2-1, with D perhaps matching TRBD2 (6 bases). CDR1 PRHDT and CDR2 FYEKMQ come from the germline V gene (reference sequence). V was trimmed by 7 bases and J by 7 bases, leaving 17 bases between them. This CDR3 spans 14 amino acids. CDR3 DNA sequence: TGTGCCAGCAACTCGGGGGAAGATCAAAATGAGCAGTTCTTC. Amino acid sequence: CASNSGEDQNEQFF. Full variable domain (rest looked up from reference TRBV13 and TRBJ2-1): AAGVIQSPRHLIKEKRETATLKCYPIPRHDTVYWYQQGPGQDPQFLISFYEKMQSDKGSIPDRFSAQQFSDYHSELNMSSLELGDSALYFCASNSGEDQNEQFFGPGTRLTVL.

Note on this clonotype: Sequence at one end of the junction differs from germline and may be a read error. The V call is TRBV6-1, the J call TRBJ2-3, with 15 bases identical to TRBD2. CDR1 and CDR2 from the germline V gene are MNHNS and SASEGT. The CDR3 has 18 amino acids. The CDR3 DNA sequence: TGTGCCAGCAGCCGATGGACTAGCGGGAGGGCCGGCACATATACGCAGTATTTT. Translation: CASSRWTSGRAGTYTQYF.

The J gene is TRBJ2-5, the V gene TRBV7-3, with D unresolved. CDR1 and CDR2 from the germline V gene are SGHTA and FQGTGA. This CDR3 is built from 12 residues. Trimming took off 7 bases at V and 0 bases at J, with 6 bases between the two ends. In nucleotides, the CDR3 is TGTGCCAGCATAACCTACCAAGAGACCCAGTACTTC. Its translation is CASITYQETQYF.

This clonotype turned up a few times. The gene calls are TRBV7-3 and TRBJ2-7, with no clear D. Germline CDR1 and CDR2: SGHTA and FQGTGA. The CDR3 contains 13 residues. The germline V and J ends were trimmed by 3 bases and 6 bases, with 12 bases remaining between them. Here the CDR3 reads CASSFGPLGEQYF. In DNA, the CDR3 is TGTGCCAGCAGCTTTGGTCCACTTGGCGAGCAGTACTTC. Variable domain in full (rest from reference TRBV7-3 and TRBJ2-7): GAGVSQTPSNKVTEKGKYVELRCDPISGHTALYWYRQSLGQGPEFLIYFQGTGAADDSGLPNDRFFAVRPEGSVSTLKIQRTERGDSAVYLCASSFGPLGEQYFGPGTRLTVT.

This clonotype is categorized as medium-sized. The chain has TRBV7-2 and TRBJ2-2; D not resolved. The CDR3 totals 12 residues. Germline V lookup: CDR1 SGHTA, CDR2 FQGNSA. V was trimmed by 6 bases and J by 4 bases, leaving 6 bases between them. The CDR3 sequence: CASRRPTGELFF. In DNA, the CDR3 is TGTGCCAGCAGAAGACCCACCGGGGAGCTGTTTTTT.

This chain links TRBV27 with TRBJ2-7; 8 bases fit TRBD1. Germline CDR1 MNHEY, CDR2 SMNVEV (reference sequence). The CDR3 has 16 amino acids. J lost 1 base, V lost 3 bases, and 8 bases had no gene match. This CDR3 is CASSLSPGTGSYEQYF. CDR3 DNA sequence: TGTGCCAGCAGTTTGAGCCCCGGGACAGGTTCCTACGAGCAGTACTTC.

In this sample, this clonotype turned up a few times. The J gene is TRBJ2-4, the V gene TRBV9; 11 bases are a match to TRBD2. Trimming cost V 0 bases and J 6 bases; bases outside gene matches: 8. There are 17 residues in the CDR3. The germline V gene encodes CDR1 SGDLS and CDR2 YYNGEE. The CDR3 sequence: CASSVGLAGISRNIQYF. The CDR3, as DNA: TGTGCCAGCAGCGTAGGACTAGCGGGAATCTCTAGAAACATTCAGTACTTC.

The V gene is TRBV6-2 or TRBV6-3, the J gene TRBJ2-1, with 11 nucleotides matching TRBD1. CDR1 MNHEY and CDR2 SVGEGT come from the germline V gene. The CDR3 spans 15 residues. Trimming cost V 2 bases and J 6 bases; bases outside gene matches: 3. The CDR3 DNA reads TGTGCCAGCAGTTACGAAGGGACAGGGGGCAATGAGCAGTTCTTC. Protein: CASSYEGTGGNEQFF.

Many counts were recorded for this clonotype. The chain joins TRBV29-1 to TRBJ2-1; no clear D gene. Trimming cost V 4 bases and J 8 bases, with 21 bases left between them. Looked up from germline, CDR1 is SQVTM and CDR2 is ANQGSEA. CDR3 length: 15 amino acids. CDR3 sequence reads: CSVGAAGKAGYEQFF. The CDR3 region has the DNA TGCAGCGTTGGGGCCGCTGGGAAAGCTGGCTATGAGCAGTTCTTC.

This chain connects TRBV11-2 to TRBJ2-5; D gene ambiguous. Trimming cost V 6 bases and J 4 bases, with 9 bases left between them. CDR1 is SGHAT and CDR2 is FQNNGV in the germline V gene. The CDR3 spans 12 residues. The DNA for the CDR3 is TGTGCCAGCAGGGCCATGGGAGAGACCCAGTACTTC. Its translation: CASRAMGETQYF.

This clonotype turned up a few times. The chain employs TRBV9 and TRBJ1-1, with TRBD1 as a possible D gene (5 bases). Deletions cut 2 bases from V and 11 bases from J, with 13 bases between. CDR1 SGDLS and CDR2 YYNGEE come from the germline V gene. The CDR3 contains 12 residues. CDR3 sequence reads: CASSVGSGTAFF. As DNA, the CDR3 is TGTGCCAGCAGCGTTGGCTCCGGGACGGCTTTCTTT.

This clonotype was seen a single time. This may come from a read error, since a much larger clone is one base off. The chain is built from TRBV15 and TRBJ2-6, with D uncertain. The CDR3 loop spans 11 amino acids. The V and J ends lost 8 bases and 1 base respectively, with 0 bases between them. In germline, CDR1 is LNHNV, CDR2 YYDKDF (reference sequence). In DNA form, the CDR3 reads TGTGCCACCTCTGGGGCCAACGTCCTGACTTTC. Protein sequence: CATSGANVLTF.

The chain links TRBV5-6 to TRBJ2-5, with 8 bases lining up with TRBD2. V gave up 2 bases and J gave up 5 bases; unmatched junction bases: 2. From germline, CDR1 is SGHDT and CDR2 YYEEEE. The CDR3 loop spans 13 amino acids. CDR3: CASSFGGVETQYF. The CDR3, as DNA: TGTGCCAGCAGCTTCGGGGGGGTTGAGACCCAGTACTTC.

The sample holds many counts of this clonotype. The J gene is TRBJ2-1, the V gene TRBV9; 10 bases agree with TRBD2. This CDR3 is built from 18 residues. V was clipped by 2 bases and J by 9 bases; unmatched bases: 17. The V gene's germline CDR1 is SGDLS and CDR2 YYNGEE. CDR3 sequence: CASSVASGGGKSGFEQFF. The CDR3 nucleotides read TGTGCCAGCAGCGTTGCCAGCGGGGGGGGGAAATCAGGGTTTGAGCAGTTCTTC.